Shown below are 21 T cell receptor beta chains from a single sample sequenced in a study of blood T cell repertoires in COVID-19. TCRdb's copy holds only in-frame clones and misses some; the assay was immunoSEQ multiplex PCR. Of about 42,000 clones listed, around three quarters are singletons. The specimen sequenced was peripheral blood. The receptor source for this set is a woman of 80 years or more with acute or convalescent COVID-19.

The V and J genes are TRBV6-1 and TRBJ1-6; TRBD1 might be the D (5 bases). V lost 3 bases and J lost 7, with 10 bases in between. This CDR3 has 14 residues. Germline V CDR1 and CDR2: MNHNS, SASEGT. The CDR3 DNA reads TGTGCCAGCAGTGAGCTTGCAGGGAATTCACCCCTCCACTTT. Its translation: CASSELAGNSPLHF.

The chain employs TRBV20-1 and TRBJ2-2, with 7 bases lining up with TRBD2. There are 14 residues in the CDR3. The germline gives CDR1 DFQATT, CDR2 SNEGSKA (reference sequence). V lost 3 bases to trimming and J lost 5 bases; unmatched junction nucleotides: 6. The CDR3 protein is CSASVSGVTGELFF. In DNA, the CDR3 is TGCAGTGCTAGTGTCAGCGGGGTTACCGGGGAGCTGTTTTTT.

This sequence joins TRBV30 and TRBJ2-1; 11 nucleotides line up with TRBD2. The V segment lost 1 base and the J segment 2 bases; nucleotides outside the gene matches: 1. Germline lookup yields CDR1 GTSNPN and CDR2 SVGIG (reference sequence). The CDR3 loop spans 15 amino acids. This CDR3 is CAWSAGLAAYNEQFF. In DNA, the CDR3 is TGTGCCTGGAGTGCGGGACTAGCGGCCTACAATGAGCAGTTCTTC.

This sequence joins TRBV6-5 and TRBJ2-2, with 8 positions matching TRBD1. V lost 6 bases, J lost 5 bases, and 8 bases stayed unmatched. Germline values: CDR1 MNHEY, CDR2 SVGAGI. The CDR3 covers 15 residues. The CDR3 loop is CASSPTGAGTGELFF. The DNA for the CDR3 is TGTGCCAGCAGCCCGACAGGGGCCGGAACCGGGGAGCTGTTTTTT.

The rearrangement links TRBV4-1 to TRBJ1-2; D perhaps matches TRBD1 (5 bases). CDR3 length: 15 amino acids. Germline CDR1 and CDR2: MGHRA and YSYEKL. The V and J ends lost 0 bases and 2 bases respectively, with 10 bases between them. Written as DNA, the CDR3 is TGCGCCAGCAGCCAAGACCCGGGGGAAAACTATGGCTACACCTTC. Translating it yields CASSQDPGENYGYTF.

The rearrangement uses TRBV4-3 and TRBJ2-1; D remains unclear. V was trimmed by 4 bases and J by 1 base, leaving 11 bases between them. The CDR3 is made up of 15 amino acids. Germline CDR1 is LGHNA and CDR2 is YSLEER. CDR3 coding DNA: TGCGCCAGCAGCCTCGAGAGTTCATCCTACAATGAGCAGTTCTTC. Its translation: CASSLESSSYNEQFF.

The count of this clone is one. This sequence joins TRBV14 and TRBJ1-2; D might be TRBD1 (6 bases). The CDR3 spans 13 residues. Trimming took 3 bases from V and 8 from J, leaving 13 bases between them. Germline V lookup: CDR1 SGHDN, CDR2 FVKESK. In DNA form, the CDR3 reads TGTGCCAGCAGCCACCCCTCGGGGGGCGGCTACACCTTC. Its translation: CASSHPSGGGYTF.

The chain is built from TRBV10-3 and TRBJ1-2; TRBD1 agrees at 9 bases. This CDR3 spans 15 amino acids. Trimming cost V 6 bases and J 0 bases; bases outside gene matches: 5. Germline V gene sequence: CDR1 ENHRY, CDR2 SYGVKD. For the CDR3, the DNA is TGTGCCATCAGCGACCGGGACAGGGCTAACTATGGCTACACCTTC. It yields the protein CAISDRDRANYGYTF.

CDR3 in amino acids: CAWQGNGYTF. The DNA of the CDR3 is TGTGCCTGGCAGGGGAATGGCTACACCTTC. The chain employs TRBV30 and TRBJ1-2; D is perhaps TRBD1 (6 bases). V was shortened by 5 bases and J by 6 bases, with 7 bases between the two germline ends. The CDR3 runs to 10 residues. The germline gives CDR1 GTSNPN, CDR2 SVGIG (reference sequence).

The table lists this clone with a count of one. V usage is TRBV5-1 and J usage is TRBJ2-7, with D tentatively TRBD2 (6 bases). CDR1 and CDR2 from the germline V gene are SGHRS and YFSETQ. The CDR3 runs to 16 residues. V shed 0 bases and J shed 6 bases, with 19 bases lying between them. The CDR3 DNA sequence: TGCGCCAGCAGCTTGGCTCCAGAGGAGGGTAGGCGCGAGCAGTACTTC. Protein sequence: CASSLAPEEGRREQYF. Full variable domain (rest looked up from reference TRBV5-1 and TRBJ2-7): KAGVTQTPRYLIKTRGQQVTLSCSPISGHRSVSWYQQTPGQGLQFLFEYFSETQRNKGNFPGRFSGRQFSNSRSEMNVSTLELGDSALYLCASSLAPEEGRREQYFGPGTRLTVT.

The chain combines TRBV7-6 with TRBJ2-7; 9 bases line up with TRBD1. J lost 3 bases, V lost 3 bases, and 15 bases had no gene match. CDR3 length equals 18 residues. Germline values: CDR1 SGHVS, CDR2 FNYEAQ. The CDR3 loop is CASSFGGLTGQGSYEQYF. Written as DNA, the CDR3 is TGTGCCAGCAGCTTCGGCGGGCTAACGGGACAGGGAAGCTACGAGCAGTACTTC.

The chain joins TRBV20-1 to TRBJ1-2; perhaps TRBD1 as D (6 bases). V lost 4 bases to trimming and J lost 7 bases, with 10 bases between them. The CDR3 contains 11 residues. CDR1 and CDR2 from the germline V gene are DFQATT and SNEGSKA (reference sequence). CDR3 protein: CSANTGSGYTF. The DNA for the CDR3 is TGCAGTGCTAACACAGGGTCTGGCTACACCTTC.

Here the CDR3 DNA reads TGTGCCAGCAGCTCCAAAAGGACAGGGAGCTCCTACAATGAGCAGTTCTTC. Its translation: CASSSKRTGSSYNEQFF. This rearrangement joins TRBV5-5 to TRBJ2-1; 8 bases match TRBD1. The CDR3 has 17 residues. The J segment lost 0 bases and the V segment lost 3 bases, leaving 8 bases of the junction unmatched. From germline, CDR1 is SGHKS and CDR2 YYEKEE (reference sequence).

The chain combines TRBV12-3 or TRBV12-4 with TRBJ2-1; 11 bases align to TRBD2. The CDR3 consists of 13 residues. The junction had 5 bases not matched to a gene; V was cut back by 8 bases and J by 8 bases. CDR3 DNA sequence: TGTGCCAGCGGTAGCGGGAGGGTGTATGAGCAGTTCTTC. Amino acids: CASGSGRVYEQFF.

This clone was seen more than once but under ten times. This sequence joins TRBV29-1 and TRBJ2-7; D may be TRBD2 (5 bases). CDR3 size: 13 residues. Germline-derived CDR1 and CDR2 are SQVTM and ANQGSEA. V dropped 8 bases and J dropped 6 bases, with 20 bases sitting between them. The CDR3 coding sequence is TGCAGCTACCACGGAGGCCTAGATGCCGAGCAGTACTTC. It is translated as CSYHGGLDAEQYF.

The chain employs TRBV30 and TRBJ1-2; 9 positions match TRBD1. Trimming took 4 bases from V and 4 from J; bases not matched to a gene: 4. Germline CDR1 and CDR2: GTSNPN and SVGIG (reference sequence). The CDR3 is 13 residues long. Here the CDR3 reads CAWTLTGGYGYTF. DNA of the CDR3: TGTGCCTGGACCCTGACAGGGGGCTATGGCTACACCTTC.

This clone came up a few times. CDR3 sequence reads: CASREGQGLDTQYF. The CDR3 nucleotides read TGTGCCAGCCGGGAGGGGCAGGGGTTAGATACGCAGTATTTT. This sequence joins TRBV6-5 and TRBJ2-3, with TRBD2 matching 8 bases. The V segment lost 8 bases and the J segment 5 bases; nucleotides outside the gene matches: 9. The CDR3 covers 14 residues. Germline V lookup: CDR1 MNHEY, CDR2 SVGAGI.

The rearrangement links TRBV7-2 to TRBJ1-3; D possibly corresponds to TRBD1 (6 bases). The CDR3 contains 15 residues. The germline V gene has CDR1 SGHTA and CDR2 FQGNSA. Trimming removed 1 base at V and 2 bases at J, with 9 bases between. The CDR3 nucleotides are TGTGCCAGCAGCTTAGTCACAGGGACTGGAAACACCATATATTTT. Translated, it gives CASSLVTGTGNTIYF.

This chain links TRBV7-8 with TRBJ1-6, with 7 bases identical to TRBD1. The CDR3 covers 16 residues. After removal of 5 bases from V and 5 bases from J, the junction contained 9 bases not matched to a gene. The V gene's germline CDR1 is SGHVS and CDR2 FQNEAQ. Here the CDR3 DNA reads TGTGCCAGCAGCCTCGCACCGGGACAGAATAATTCACCCCTCCACTTT. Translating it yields CASSLAPGQNNSPLHF.

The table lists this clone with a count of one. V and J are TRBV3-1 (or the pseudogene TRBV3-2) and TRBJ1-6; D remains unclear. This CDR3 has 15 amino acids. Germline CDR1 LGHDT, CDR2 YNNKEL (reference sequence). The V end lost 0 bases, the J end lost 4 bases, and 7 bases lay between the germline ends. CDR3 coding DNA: TGTGCCAGCAGCCAAGATGGCCAGTATAATTCACCCCTCCACTTT. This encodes CASSQDGQYNSPLHF.

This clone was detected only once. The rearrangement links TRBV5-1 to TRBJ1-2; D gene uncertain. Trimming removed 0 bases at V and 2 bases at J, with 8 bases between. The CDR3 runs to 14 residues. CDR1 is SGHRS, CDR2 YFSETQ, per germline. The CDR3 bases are TGCGCCAGCAGCTTGGATTACAACAACTATGGCTACACCTTC. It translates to CASSLDYNNYGYTF.